A selection of T cell receptor beta chains follows, all from one sample in a study of blood T cell repertoires in COVID-19. Libraries were prepared by immunoSEQ multiplex PCR; TCRdb keeps only in-frame clonotypes and omits some of them. The table lists 200,000 to 250,000 clones, roughly 87% of them singletons, with roughly 2% in the top ten. What was sequenced was peripheral blood. The receptors shown here come from a man aged 40-50 years with active or convalescent COVID-19. CDR3s include the opening cysteine and the closing phenylalanine or tryptophan. Fields, in order: V gene, J gene, D gene, CDR3 protein. The D gene is left open where the match is weak.

TRBV19,TRBJ2-6,TRBD1,CASSDGQGIYGANVLTF
TRBV5-1,TRBJ2-7,TRBD1,CASRTGTGSGEQYF
TRBV7-8,TRBJ1-5,TRBD1,CASSLVGAGTEYSNQPQHF
TRBV6-5,TRBJ1-1,-,CASSYAAATEAFF
TRBV18,TRBJ1-4,TRBD1,CASSRNTGTENEKLFF
TRBV7-6,TRBJ2-1,TRBD1,CASSYRGSYNEQFF
TRBV27,TRBJ1-5,TRBD1,CASSLTGGGGSNQPQHF
TRBV15,TRBJ1-2,-,CATSRDRGGSDYGYTF
TRBV15,TRBJ1-1,TRBD1,CATSRAGPGGDGSEAFF
TRBV3-1/TRBV3-2,TRBJ1-1,-,CASSLGHIGQSIIPEAFF
TRBV27,TRBJ2-4,TRBD1,CASSLGGTGWSIQYF
TRBV27,TRBJ1-2,-,CASSPGMGGHYGYTF
TRBV28,TRBJ1-1,TRBD1,CASSLSTGVGEAFF
TRBV3-1/TRBV3-2,TRBJ2-4,-,CASSQGSGAIQYF